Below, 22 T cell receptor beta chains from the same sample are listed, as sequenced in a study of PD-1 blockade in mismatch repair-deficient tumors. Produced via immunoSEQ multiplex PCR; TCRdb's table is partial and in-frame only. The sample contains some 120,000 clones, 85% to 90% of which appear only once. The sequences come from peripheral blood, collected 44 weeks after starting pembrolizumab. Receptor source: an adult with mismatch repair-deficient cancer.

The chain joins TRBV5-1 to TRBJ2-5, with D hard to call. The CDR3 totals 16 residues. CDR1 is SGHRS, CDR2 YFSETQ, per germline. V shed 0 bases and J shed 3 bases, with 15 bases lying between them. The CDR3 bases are TGCGCCAGCAGCTTGGGGGCAGGAAACATCAAAGAGACCCAGTACTTC. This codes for CASSLGAGNIKETQYF.

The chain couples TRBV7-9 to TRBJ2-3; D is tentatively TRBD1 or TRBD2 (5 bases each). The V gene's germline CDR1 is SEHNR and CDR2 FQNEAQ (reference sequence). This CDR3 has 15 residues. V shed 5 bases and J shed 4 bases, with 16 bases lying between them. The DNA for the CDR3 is TGTGCCAGCAGCCCGCAAATGGGGGACGCAGATACGCAGTATTTT. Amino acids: CASSPQMGDADTQYF.

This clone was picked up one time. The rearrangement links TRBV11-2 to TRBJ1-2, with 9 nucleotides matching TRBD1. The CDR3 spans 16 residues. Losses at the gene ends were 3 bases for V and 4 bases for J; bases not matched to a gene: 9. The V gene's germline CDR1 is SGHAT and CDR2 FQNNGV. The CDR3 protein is CASSLGTGPLGYGYTF. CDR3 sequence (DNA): TGTGCCAGCAGCTTGGGGACAGGGCCCCTGGGCTATGGCTACACCTTC.

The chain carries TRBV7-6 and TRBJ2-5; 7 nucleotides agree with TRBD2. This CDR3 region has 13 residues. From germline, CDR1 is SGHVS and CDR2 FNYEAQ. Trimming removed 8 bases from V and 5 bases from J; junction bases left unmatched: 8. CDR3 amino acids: CASGGVSGETQYF. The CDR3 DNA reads TGTGCCAGCGGGGGGGTCTCTGGGGAGACCCAGTACTTC.

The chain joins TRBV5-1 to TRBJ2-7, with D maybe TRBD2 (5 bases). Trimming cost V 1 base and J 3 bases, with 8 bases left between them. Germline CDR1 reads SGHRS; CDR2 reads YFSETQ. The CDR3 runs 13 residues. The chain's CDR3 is CASSLYEGYEQYF. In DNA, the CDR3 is TGCGCCAGCAGCTTGTACGAGGGCTACGAGCAGTACTTC.

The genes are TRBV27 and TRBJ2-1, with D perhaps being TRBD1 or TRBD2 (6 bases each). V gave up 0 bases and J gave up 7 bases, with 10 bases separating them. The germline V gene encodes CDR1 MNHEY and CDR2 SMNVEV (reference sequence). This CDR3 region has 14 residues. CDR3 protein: CASSLSRGRNEQFF. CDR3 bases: TGTGCCAGCAGTTTATCGAGGGGGAGGAATGAGCAGTTCTTC.

The CDR3 nucleotides are TGTGCCAGTAGTATCTACGGGGCTGGGAATGAGCAGTTCTTC. Residues: CASSIYGAGNEQFF. This chain uses TRBV19 with TRBJ2-1; D may correspond to TRBD1 or TRBD2 (5 bases each). The CDR3 totals 14 residues. V gave up 3 bases and J gave up 7 bases, with 13 bases separating them. Germline lookup yields CDR1 LNHDA and CDR2 SQIVND (reference sequence).

CDR3 loop: CASSSLLGPNEQFF. The CDR3 coding sequence is TGTGCCAGCAGCTCCTTGCTGGGGCCCAATGAGCAGTTCTTC. This chain connects TRBV11-3 to TRBJ2-1; D is possibly TRBD1 (5 bases). Trimming removed 4 bases at V and 6 bases at J, with 13 bases between. The CDR3 covers 14 residues. Germline V gene data show CDR1 as SGHNT and CDR2 as YENEEA.

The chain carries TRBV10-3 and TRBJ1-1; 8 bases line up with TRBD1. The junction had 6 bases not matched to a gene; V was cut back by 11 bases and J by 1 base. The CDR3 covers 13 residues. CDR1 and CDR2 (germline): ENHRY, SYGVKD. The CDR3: CAVSGQANTEAFF. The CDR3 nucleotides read TGTGCCGTGTCGGGACAGGCGAACACTGAAGCTTTCTTT.

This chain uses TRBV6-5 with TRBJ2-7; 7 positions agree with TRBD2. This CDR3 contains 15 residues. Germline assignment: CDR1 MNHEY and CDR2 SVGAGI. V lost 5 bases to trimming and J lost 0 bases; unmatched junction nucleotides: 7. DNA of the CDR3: TGTGCCAGCAGTCACCGGGGGGAGGGCTCCTACGAGCAGTACTTC. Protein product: CASSHRGEGSYEQYF.

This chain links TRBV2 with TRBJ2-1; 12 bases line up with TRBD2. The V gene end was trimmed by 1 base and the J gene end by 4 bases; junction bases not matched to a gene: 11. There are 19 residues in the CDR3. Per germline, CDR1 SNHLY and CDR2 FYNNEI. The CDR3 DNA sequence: TGTGCCAGCAGTGAAGGGACTAGCGGGGTCCTAAGTTTTTACAATGAGCAGTTCTTC. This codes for CASSEGTSGVLSFYNEQFF.

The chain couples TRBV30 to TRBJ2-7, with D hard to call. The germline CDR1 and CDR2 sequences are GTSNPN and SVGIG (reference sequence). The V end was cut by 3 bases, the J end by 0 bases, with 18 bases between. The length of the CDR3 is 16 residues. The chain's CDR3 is CAWSRIIIGLSYEQYF. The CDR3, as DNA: TGTGCCTGGAGCCGCATTATTATCGGGCTCTCCTACGAGCAGTACTTC.

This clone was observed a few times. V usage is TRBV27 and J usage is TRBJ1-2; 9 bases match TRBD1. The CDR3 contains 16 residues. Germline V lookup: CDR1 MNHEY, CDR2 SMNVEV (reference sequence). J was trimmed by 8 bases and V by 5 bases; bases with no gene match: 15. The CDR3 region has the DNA TGTGCCAGCAGTGCAAACTACGGACAGGGGTCTGACGGCTACACCTTC. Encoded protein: CASSANYGQGSDGYTF.

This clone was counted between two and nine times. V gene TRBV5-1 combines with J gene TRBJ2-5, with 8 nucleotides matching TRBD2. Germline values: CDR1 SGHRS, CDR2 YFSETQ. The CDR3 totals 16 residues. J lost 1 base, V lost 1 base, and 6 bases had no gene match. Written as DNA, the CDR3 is TGCGCCAGCAGCTTGAGAGCGCGGGGGGCCCAAGAGACCCAGTACTTC. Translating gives CASSLRARGAQETQYF.

The CDR3 here is CASSVGGGLTEAFF. CDR3 nucleotide sequence: TGTGCCAGCAGCGTAGGTGGAGGCCTCACTGAAGCTTTCTTT. This rearrangement joins TRBV9 to TRBJ1-1; no firm D call. This CDR3 is 14 amino acids long. V dropped 0 bases and J dropped 4 bases, with 10 bases sitting between them. The germline gives CDR1 SGDLS, CDR2 YYNGEE.

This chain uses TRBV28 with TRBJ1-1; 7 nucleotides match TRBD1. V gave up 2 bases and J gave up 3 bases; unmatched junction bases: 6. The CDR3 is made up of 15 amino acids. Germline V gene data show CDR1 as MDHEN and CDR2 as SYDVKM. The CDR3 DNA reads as TGTGCCAGCAGTTTAGGCCCAGGGGGGGACACTGAAGCTTTCTTT. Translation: CASSLGPGGDTEAFF.

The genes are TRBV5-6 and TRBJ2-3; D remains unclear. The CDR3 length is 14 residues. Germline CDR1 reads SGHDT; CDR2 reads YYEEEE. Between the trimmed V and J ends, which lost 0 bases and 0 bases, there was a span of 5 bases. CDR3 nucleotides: TGTGCCAGCAGCTTGGGATCTAGCACAGATACGCAGTATTTT. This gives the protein CASSLGSSTDTQYF.

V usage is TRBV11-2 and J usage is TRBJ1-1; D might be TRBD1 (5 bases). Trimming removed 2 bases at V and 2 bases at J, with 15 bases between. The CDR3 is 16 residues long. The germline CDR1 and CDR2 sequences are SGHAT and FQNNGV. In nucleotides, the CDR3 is TGTGCCAGCAGCTTATTTATGGGACGGTTAAACACTGAAGCTTTCTTT. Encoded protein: CASSLFMGRLNTEAFF.

The CDR3 DNA is TGTGCCAGCGGCGGGATCGCCTACGAGCAGTACTTC. Translating gives CASGGIAYEQYF. The chain joins TRBV2 to TRBJ2-7; D may be TRBD2 (6 bases). The CDR3 sequence is 12 residues long. Germline V gene lookup returns CDR1 SNHLY and CDR2 FYNNEI. The germline V and J ends were trimmed by 8 bases and 2 bases, with 10 bases remaining between them. Drawing the rest from reference TRBV2 and TRBJ2-7, the complete variable domain is EPEVTQTPSHQVTQMGQEVILRCVPISNHLYFYWYRQILGQKVEFLVSFYNNEISEKSEIFDDQFSVERPDGSNFTLKIRSTKLEDSAMYFCASGGIAYEQYFGPGTRLTVT.

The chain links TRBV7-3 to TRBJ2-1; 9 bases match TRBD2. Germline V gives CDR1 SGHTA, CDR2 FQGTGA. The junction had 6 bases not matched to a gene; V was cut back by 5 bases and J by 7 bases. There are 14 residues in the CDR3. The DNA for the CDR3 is TGTGCCAGCAGCCAGGGACTAGCTGGGAATGAGCAGTTCTTC. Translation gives CASSQGLAGNEQFF.

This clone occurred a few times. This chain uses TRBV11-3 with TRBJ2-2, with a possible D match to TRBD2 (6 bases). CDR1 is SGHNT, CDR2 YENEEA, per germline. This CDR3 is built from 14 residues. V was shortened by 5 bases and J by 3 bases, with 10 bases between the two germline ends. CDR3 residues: CASSIGGDTGELFF. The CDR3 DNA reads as TGTGCCAGCAGCATCGGCGGGGACACCGGGGAGCTGTTTTTT.

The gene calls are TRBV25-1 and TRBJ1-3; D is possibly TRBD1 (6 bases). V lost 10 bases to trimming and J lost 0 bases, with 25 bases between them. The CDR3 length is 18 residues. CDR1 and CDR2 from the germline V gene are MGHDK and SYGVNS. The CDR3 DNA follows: TGTGCCACCCATCTTCCCGGGACAACGCACTTCTCTGGAAACACCATATATTTT. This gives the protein CATHLPGTTHFSGNTIYF.